This T cell receptor (beta chain) is from a study of early stage breast cancer tumors. Study details: Most invasive tumors, about 80% of the 16, were ER+/PR+/HER2-. Invasive lobular carcinomas made up about 30% of the 12 ER+/PR+/HER2- tumors. Approximately 10-fold was the mean read coverage per sample.

Of note for this clone: Its specificity is unknown.

Some clones are missing from TCRdb's copy, which holds only in-frame ones; the method was immunoSEQ multiplex PCR. The table includes 25,000 to 35,000 clones, 75% to 90% detected once. Findings and caveats of the study: Tumors had about 2.6-fold higher T cell density than normal breast.

The germline V gene has CDR1 LGHNA and CDR2 YSLEER. The length of the CDR3 is 14 residues. V dropped 1 base and J dropped 2 bases, with 8 bases sitting between them. The sequenced sample was blood. This clonotype originated in a person aged 55-75 years with breast cancer. The V call is TRBV4-3, the J call TRBJ1-1; D not certain. DNA of the CDR3: TGCGCCAGCAGCCAAGGCAGTTTTAACACTGAAGCTTTCTTT. Translating gives CASSQGSFNTEAFF.